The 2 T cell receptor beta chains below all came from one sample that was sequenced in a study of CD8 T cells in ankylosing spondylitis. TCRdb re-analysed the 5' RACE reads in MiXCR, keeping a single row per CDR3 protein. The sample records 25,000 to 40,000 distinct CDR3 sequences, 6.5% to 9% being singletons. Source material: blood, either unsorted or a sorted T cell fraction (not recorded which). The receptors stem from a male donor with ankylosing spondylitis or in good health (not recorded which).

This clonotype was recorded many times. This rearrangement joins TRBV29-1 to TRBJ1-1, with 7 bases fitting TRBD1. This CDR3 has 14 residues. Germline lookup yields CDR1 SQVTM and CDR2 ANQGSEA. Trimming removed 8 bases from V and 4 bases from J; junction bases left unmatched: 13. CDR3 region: CSTRQGSDGTEAFF. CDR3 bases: TGCAGCACCCGACAGGGCTCAGATGGCACTGAAGCTTTCTTT.

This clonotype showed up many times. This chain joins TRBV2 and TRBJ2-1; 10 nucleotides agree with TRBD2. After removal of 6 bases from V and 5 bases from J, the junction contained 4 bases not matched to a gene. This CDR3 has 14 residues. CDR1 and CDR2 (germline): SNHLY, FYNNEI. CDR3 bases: TGTGCCAGCAGCAGGACTAGCGGAAACAATGAGCAGTTCTTC. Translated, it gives CASSRTSGNNEQFF.